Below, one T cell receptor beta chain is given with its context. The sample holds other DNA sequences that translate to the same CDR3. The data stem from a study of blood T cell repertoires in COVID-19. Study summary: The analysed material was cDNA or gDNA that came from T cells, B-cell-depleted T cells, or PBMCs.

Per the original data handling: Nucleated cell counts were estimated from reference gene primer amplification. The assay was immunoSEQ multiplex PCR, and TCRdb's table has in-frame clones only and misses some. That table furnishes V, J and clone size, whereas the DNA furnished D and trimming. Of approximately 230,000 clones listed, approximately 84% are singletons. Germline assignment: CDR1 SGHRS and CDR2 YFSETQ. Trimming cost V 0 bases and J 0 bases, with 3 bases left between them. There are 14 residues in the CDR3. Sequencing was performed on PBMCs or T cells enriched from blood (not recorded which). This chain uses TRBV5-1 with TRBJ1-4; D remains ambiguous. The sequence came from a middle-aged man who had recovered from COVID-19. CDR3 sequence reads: CASSLGATNEKLFF. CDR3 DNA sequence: TGCGCCAGCAGCTTGGGCGCAACTAATGAAAAACTGTTTTTT.